The 29 T cell receptor beta chains given below trace back to one sample, sequenced in a study of CD8 T cells in ankylosing spondylitis. Findings and caveats of the study: It appeared that ankylosing spondylitis blood was characterized by a TCR beta motif of under ten highly homologous variants.

TCRdb reanalysed the 5' RACE reads using MiXCR and keeps one entry per CDR3 protein. The table shows 450,000 to 550,000 distinct CDR3 sequences, with less than 6% occurring only once. For these receptors, no antigen is known. The specimen was blood, either unsorted or a sorted T cell fraction (not recorded which). Receptors were obtained from a male donor with ankylosing spondylitis.

This clonotype was seen repeatedly, ten times or more. J is TRBJ2-7 and V is TRBV7-9; D is unresolved. CDR3 size: 14 residues. Trimming shortened V by 4 bases and J by 0 bases, and 10 bases separated the two germline ends. Germline V CDR1 and CDR2: SEHNR, FQNEAQ (reference sequence). The CDR3 bases are TGTGCCAGCAGCTCCCGGGCCATCTCCTACGAGCAGTACTTC. It encodes CASSSRAISYEQYF.

Ten or more counts support this clonotype. This sequence joins TRBV29-1 and TRBJ2-2; 9 nucleotides match TRBD2. Trimming removed 4 bases from V and 0 bases from J; junction bases left unmatched: 3. This CDR3 comprises 15 residues. CDR1 is SQVTM and CDR2 is ANQGSEA in the germline V gene. CDR3: CSVAGLATNTGELFF. The CDR3 region has the DNA TGCAGCGTTGCGGGACTAGCTACGAACACCGGGGAGCTGTTTTTT.

This clonotype was seen repeatedly, ten times or more. The chain is built from TRBV13 and TRBJ2-3, with TRBD2 identical over 12 bases. The CDR3 spans 16 residues. With 5 bases clipped from V and 3 bases from J, the junction kept 6 bases outside the gene matches. Germline V gene lookup returns CDR1 PRHDT and CDR2 FYEKMQ (reference sequence). CDR3 coding DNA: TGTGCCAGCAGCCCGAGACTAGCGGGAGTGACAGATACGCAGTATTTT. It encodes CASSPRLAGVTDTQYF.

This clonotype has ten or more counts. The chain has TRBV29-1 and TRBJ1-1, with TRBD1 identical over 7 bases. Trimming removed 1 base from V and 5 bases from J; junction bases left unmatched: 4. CDR3 length equals 13 residues. Germline CDR1 reads SQVTM; CDR2 reads ANQGSEA. The CDR3 coding sequence is TGCAGCGTTGAAGGGCAGGGGGGAACTGAAGCTTTCTTT. Residues: CSVEGQGGTEAFF.

This clonotype was seen repeatedly, ten times or more. V is TRBV29-1 and J is TRBJ2-5; 9 bases are shared with TRBD1. V shed 2 bases, J shed 4 bases, and the junction held 5 bases outside the gene matches. This CDR3 region has 14 residues. CDR1 is SQVTM, CDR2 ANQGSEA, per germline. The CDR3: CSVEPGQGGETQYF. DNA for the CDR3: TGCAGCGTTGAACCGGGACAGGGAGGAGAGACCCAGTACTTC.

This clonotype was counted many times. The rearrangement links TRBV11-1 to TRBJ2-1, with a tentative D call TRBD1 (5 bases). The CDR3 loop spans 15 amino acids. Germline CDR1 and CDR2: SGHAT and FQDESV (reference sequence). V dropped 5 bases and J dropped 3 bases, with 14 bases sitting between them. The CDR3 loop is CASSPRAPRYNEQFF. In DNA, the CDR3 is TGTGCCAGCAGCCCCAGGGCTCCACGCTACAATGAGCAGTTCTTC.

This clonotype was picked up many times. This chain connects TRBV27 to TRBJ2-3; no firm D call. Trimming left V 7 bases short and J 5 bases short, with 7 bases between. This CDR3 region has 11 residues. Germline V lookup: CDR1 MNHEY, CDR2 SMNVEV (reference sequence). DNA for the CDR3: TGTGCCAGCACCCTCGGAGATACGCAGTATTTT. As protein: CASTLGDTQYF.

J is TRBJ1-5 and V is TRBV21-1. TRBV21-1 constitutes a pseudogene. The CDR3 is 14 residues long. The CDR3 reads CASSKSGGNQPQHF. CDR3 coding DNA: TGTGCCAGCAGCAAAAGCGGGGGAAACCAGCCCCAGCATTTT.

This clonotype has a count of ten or more. The rearrangement links TRBV29-1 to TRBJ2-1; 12 positions agree with TRBD1. The CDR3 consists of 18 residues. From germline, CDR1 is SQVTM and CDR2 ANQGSEA. V lost 3 bases to trimming and J lost 1 base; unmatched junction nucleotides: 10. The CDR3 nucleotides read TGCAGCGTTGAGGGGGACAGGGGGCGATCCCTTTCCTACAATGAGCAGTTCTTC. Its translation: CSVEGDRGRSLSYNEQFF.

This clonotype showed up many times. The chain joins TRBV3-1 to TRBJ1-2; perhaps TRBD1 as D (5 bases). CDR3 length: 14 amino acids. Germline V CDR1 and CDR2: LGHDT, YNNKEL (reference sequence). Deletions cut 1 base from V and 8 bases from J, with 14 bases between. This chain's CDR3 is CASSQGLAGTGYTF. The CDR3 nucleotides are TGTGCCAGCAGCCAAGGTCTAGCGGGGACCGGCTACACCTTC.

A few counts support this clonotype. The gene calls are TRBV20-1 and TRBJ2-6, with 9 bases fitting TRBD2. Losses at the gene ends were 1 base for V and 0 bases for J; bases not matched to a gene: 13. The CDR3 is 20 amino acids. CDR1 and CDR2 (germline): DFQATT, SNEGSKA (reference sequence). CDR3 in DNA: TGCAGTGCTAGAGCCCCCGGGGGGAGCGGGGGGAACTCTGGGGCCAACGTCCTGACTTTC. It encodes CSARAPGGSGGNSGANVLTF.

This clonotype was counted at least ten times. The genes are TRBV5-1 and TRBJ2-2; D possibly corresponds to TRBD2 (5 bases). Germline CDR1 is SGHRS and CDR2 is YFSETQ. This CDR3 comprises 13 residues. The ends were cut back, 6 bases at V and 6 bases at J, with 12 bases in the middle. CDR3 DNA: TGCGCCAGCACCACTACTAGAGCCGGGGAGCTGTTTTTT. The encoded protein is CASTTTRAGELFF.

The V and J genes are TRBV4-3 and TRBJ2-1, with D perhaps TRBD1 or TRBD2 (5 bases each). V lost 1 base to trimming and J lost 10 bases, with 17 bases between them. Germline-derived CDR1 and CDR2 are LGHNA and YSLEER. This CDR3 has 15 amino acids. CDR3 coding DNA: TGCGCCAGCAGCCAAGGGTCTTTTTCCGGGACCGAGCAGTTCTTC. Translation gives CASSQGSFSGTEQFF.

Many counts were recorded for this clonotype. The V gene is TRBV12-3 or TRBV12-4, the J gene TRBJ1-1, with D tentatively TRBD1 (5 bases). Trimming left V 3 bases short and J 1 base short, with 9 bases between. CDR3 length: 14 amino acids. The CDR3 DNA sequence: TGTGCCAGCAGTTTCTCCGGGGGGAACACTGAAGCTTTCTTT. This translates into CASSFSGGNTEAFF.

This clonotype was recorded many times. V is TRBV12-3 or TRBV12-4 and J is TRBJ2-1; D is possibly TRBD2 (5 bases). Trimming cost V 5 bases and J 8 bases, with 19 bases left between them. This CDR3 contains 15 residues. The CDR3 sequence: CASSTPRLANYEQFF. Written as DNA, the CDR3 is TGTGCCAGCAGTACCCCTAGGCTAGCCAACTATGAGCAGTTCTTC.

In this sample, this clonotype turned up many times. This chain joins TRBV20-1 and TRBJ1-6; D ambiguous. The CDR3 runs to 11 residues. Germline V lookup: CDR1 DFQATT, CDR2 SNEGSKA (reference sequence). Trimming stripped 5 bases from V and 9 bases from J, with 8 bases between. The CDR3 here is CSAAGLSPLHF. In DNA form, the CDR3 reads TGCAGTGCTGCCGGACTTTCACCCCTCCACTTT.

This clonotype was counted at least ten times. The V call is TRBV5-1, the J call TRBJ1-1; no definite D call. V was trimmed by 4 bases and J by 2 bases, leaving 9 bases between them. The CDR3 is 13 amino acids. Germline assignment: CDR1 SGHRS and CDR2 YFSETQ. The CDR3 DNA reads as TGCGCCAGCAGCCAGACGGTTAACACTGAAGCTTTCTTT. Its translation: CASSQTVNTEAFF.

The rearrangement links TRBV18 to TRBJ2-2; perhaps TRBD1 as D (6 bases). There are 15 residues in the CDR3. CDR1 is KGHSH and CDR2 is LQKENI in the germline V gene. Deletions cut 5 bases from V and 0 bases from J, with 10 bases between. This chain's CDR3 is CASSDPGANTGELFF. The CDR3 coding sequence is TGTGCCAGCTCAGACCCAGGGGCGAACACCGGGGAGCTGTTTTTT. The complete variable domain, with remaining parts taken from reference TRBV18 and TRBJ2-2, reads NAGVMQNPRHLVRRRGQEARLRCSPMKGHSHVYWYRQLPEEGLKFMVYLQKENIIDESGMPKERFSAEFPKEGPSILRIQQVVRGDSAAYFCASSDPGANTGELFFGEGSRLTVL.

This clonotype has at least ten counts. The chain is built from TRBV27 and TRBJ1-2; a possible D gene is TRBD1 (5 bases). Trimming removed 3 bases from V and 6 bases from J, with 11 bases in between. CDR1 and CDR2 (germline): MNHEY, SMNVEV (reference sequence). The CDR3 consists of 13 residues. The CDR3 nucleotides are TGTGCCAGCAGTTTCGCAGGGTCGGATGGCTACACCTTC. Protein sequence: CASSFAGSDGYTF.

This clonotype came up many times. The CDR3: CAIKTMNTEAFF. The CDR3 DNA is TGTGCCATTAAGACAATGAACACTGAAGCTTTCTTT. The rearrangement links TRBV6-6 to TRBJ1-1; unclear D gene. The CDR3 is 12 residues long. Germline V gene sequence: CDR1 MNHNY, CDR2 SVGAGI (reference sequence). The V gene lost 10 bases and the J gene lost 0 bases, with 9 bases spanning the gap.

This clonotype occurred many times. The chain uses TRBV29-1 and TRBJ1-2; D perhaps matches TRBD1 (5 bases). The germline V and J ends were trimmed by 5 bases and 8 bases, with 18 bases remaining between them. The CDR3 consists of 13 residues. Germline-derived CDR1 and CDR2 are SQVTM and ANQGSEA. The CDR3 protein is CSVLRGPLEGYTF. The CDR3 DNA follows: TGCAGCGTTCTCCGGGGCCCCCTCGAGGGCTACACCTTC.

This clonotype was counted a few times. A read error may account for a junction end that differs from germline. The V and J genes are TRBV3-1 and TRBJ2-1, with 10 bases that match TRBD2. CDR3 length: 15 amino acids. CDR1 LGHDT and CDR2 YNNKEL come from the germline V gene (reference sequence). The chain's CDR3 is CASSSLSGRDNEQFF. Here the CDR3 DNA reads TGTGCCAGCAGCTCACTAAGCGGGAGGGACAACGAGCAGTTCTTC.

Of note for this clonotype: This clone may be a read error of a much larger clone one base away. The rearrangement uses TRBV7-2 and TRBJ1-1; D unclear. With 6 bases removed from V and 4 bases from J, the gap between germline ends came to 9 bases. This CDR3 has 12 amino acids. In germline, CDR1 is SGHTA, CDR2 FQGNSA. The CDR3 nucleotides read TGTGCCAGCAGATCCGTAATCACTGAAGCTTTCTTT. This translates into CASRSVITEAFF. Together with reference TRBV7-2 and TRBJ1-1, the CDR3 gives the full variable domain: GAGVSQSPSNKVTEKGKDVELRCDPISGHTALYWYRQSLGQGLEFLIYFQGNSAPDKSGLPSDRFSAERTGGSVSTLTIQRTQQEDSAVYLCASRSVITEAFFGQGTRLTVV.

This clonotype was detected ten times or more. This sequence joins TRBV4-2 and TRBJ2-2, with 13 positions matching TRBD2. The ends lost 4 bases at V and 7 bases at J; junction bases unmatched: 6. From germline, CDR1 is LGHNA and CDR2 YNFKEQ. This CDR3 has 16 residues. CDR3 residues: CASSPRTSGSSGELFF. CDR3 DNA: TGTGCCAGCAGCCCTCGGACTAGCGGGAGTAGCGGGGAGCTGTTTTTT.

This clonotype was counted at least ten times. This chain uses TRBV12-3 or TRBV12-4 with TRBJ2-7, with D tentatively TRBD2 (5 bases). The V end was cut by 7 bases, the J end by 6 bases, with 10 bases between. CDR3 length: 11 residues. Here the CDR3 reads CASTSEGEQYF. Written as DNA, the CDR3 is TGTGCCAGCACCTCTGAGGGCGAGCAGTACTTC.

This clonotype has at least ten counts. This chain uses TRBV29-1 with TRBJ2-5; D is possibly TRBD1 (6 bases). Trimming left V 6 bases short and J 1 base short, with 15 bases between. Germline V lookup: CDR1 SQVTM, CDR2 ANQGSEA. The length of the CDR3 is 14 residues. CDR3 amino acids: CSVSQGPSQETQYF. The CDR3 nucleotides are TGCAGCGTGTCACAGGGACCTTCCCAAGAGACCCAGTACTTC.

This clonotype was counted ten times or more. The gene calls are TRBV27 and TRBJ2-2; TRBD1 matches 8 bases. The V gene's germline CDR1 is MNHEY and CDR2 SMNVEV (reference sequence). Trimming took 5 bases from V and 1 from J; bases not matched to a gene: 3. The CDR3 runs 15 residues. The DNA for the CDR3 is TGTGCCAGCAGTCCCGACAGGGGGAACACCGGGGAGCTGTTTTTT. Translated: CASSPDRGNTGELFF.

This clonotype was observed many times. The genes are TRBV5-1 and TRBJ2-2; D tentatively reads TRBD1 or TRBD2 (5 bases each). The CDR3 sequence is 15 residues long. Germline CDR1 is SGHRS and CDR2 is YFSETQ. V lost 2 bases and J lost 4, with 12 bases in between. CDR3 protein: CASSLNSRGTGELFF. CDR3 nucleotides: TGCGCCAGCAGCTTAAATTCGAGGGGCACCGGGGAGCTGTTTTTT.

This clonotype was seen at least ten times. This CDR3 reads CASSLLAGPDTEAFF. CDR3 coding DNA: TGTGCCAGCAGCTTACTAGCAGGGCCGGACACTGAAGCTTTCTTT. The chain combines TRBV11-2 with TRBJ1-1; D might be TRBD1 (5 bases). V lost 2 bases and J 3 bases, leaving 13 bases between the germline ends. Germline CDR1 is SGHAT and CDR2 is FQNNGV. The CDR3 has 15 residues.